This is a list of T cell receptor beta chains from one sample in a study of CD4 T cells in relation to SARS-CoV-2 and coronaviruses. Their specific antigens are unknown. Produced via immunoSEQ multiplex PCR; TCRdb's table is partial and in-frame only. This table holds 15,000 to 25,000 clones, 77% found once. The sequenced sample was CD4+ T cells from PBMCs, cultured in vitro. Receptors were obtained from a human donor in good health. CDR3s include the opening cysteine and the closing phenylalanine or tryptophan. D genes are given only for firm matches. Not every row has a clone size; where given, it reads once, few, many or a size class.

TGTGCCAGCAGTGAGGGCAGGGCGGGGGAGCAGTACTTC CASSEGRAGEQYF TRBV6-1 - - TRBJ2-7
TGCAGTGCTAGAGTCGGCACTGAAGCTTTCTTT CSARVGTEAFF TRBV20-1 - - TRBJ1-1
TGTGCCAGCAGTTTCCAGGAACAGGGCTATGGCTACACCTTC CASSFQEQGYGYTF TRBV27 - - TRBJ1-2
TGTGCCAGCAGCCAATCCCACCCCCGGACGGCGAACACTGAAGCTTTCTTT CASSQSHPRTANTEAFF TRBV16 - - TRBJ1-1
TGTGCCAGCAGCTCCTTCGGGAACACTGAAGCTTTCTTT CASSSFGNTEAFF TRBV5-4 - - TRBJ1-1
TGTGCCAGCAGCTTAGCTGGCGCCGACTATGGCTACACCTTC CASSLAGADYGYTF TRBV7-2 - - TRBJ1-2
TGTGCCAGCAGACCTACAGGGGCACCCCTCCACTTT CASRPTGAPLHF TRBV6-5 - TRBD1 TRBJ1-6
TGTGCCAGCAGCTTACAGGGACCCTACAATGAGCAGTTCTTC CASSLQGPYNEQFF TRBV5-4 - - TRBJ2-1
TGTGCCAGCAGCACCCGGACAGGGGCGACAGATACGCAGTATTTT CASSTRTGATDTQYF TRBV7-9 - TRBD1 TRBJ2-3
TGTGCCAGCAGCCCTAGGGGGGAAGCGGGAAAGTCGAGCTCCTACAATGAGCAGTTCTTC CASSPRGEAGKSSSYNEQFF TRBV7-3 - - TRBJ2-1
TGTGCCAGCAGCGTAGCGGGCGGGAATCAGCCCCAGCATTTT CASSVAGGNQPQHF TRBV9 once - TRBJ1-5
TGTGCCAGCAGTTATTCGGGACAGGTCCAAGAGACCCAGTACTTC CASSYSGQVQETQYF TRBV6-2/TRBV6-3 - TRBD1 TRBJ2-5
TGTGCCAGCAGCTTAGCGGGGGGGAGGGGTAATTCACCCCTCCACTTT CASSLAGGRGNSPLHF TRBV7-2 - - TRBJ1-6
TGTGCCAGCAGTTACAGTCTCCCGGGGATGAACACTGAAGCTTTCTTT CASSYSLPGMNTEAFF TRBV6-6 - - TRBJ1-1
TGTGCCAGCAGCCCCGGGGGGGATGGGGCCAACGTCCTGACTTTC CASSPGGDGANVLTF TRBV6-2/TRBV6-3 - TRBD2 TRBJ2-6
TGCGCCAGCACCCCGCCTGGGACGGGCACCGGGGAGCTGTTTTTT CASTPPGTGTGELFF TRBV5-1 - - TRBJ2-2
TGCACCAGCAGCCCAAGCCCCGGGGAAGAGACCCAGTACTTC CTSSPSPGEETQYF TRBV1 - - TRBJ2-5
TGTGCCATCAGCCGCCGACAGGGGGCGTCGGGAAACACCATATATTTT CAISRRQGASGNTIYF TRBV10-3 - TRBD1 TRBJ1-3
TGTGCCAGCAGCCCCGGGCCCTACGAGCAGTACTTC CASSPGPYEQYF TRBV6-2/TRBV6-3 - - TRBJ2-7
TGTGCCAGCAGCCGACGGACTAATTCACCCCTCCACTTT CASSRRTNSPLHF TRBV6-2/TRBV6-3 - - TRBJ1-6
TGTGCCAGCAGCCAAGATCTGGGGGGGAGTGAGCAGTTCTTC CASSQDLGGSEQFF TRBV3-1/TRBV3-2 - TRBD2 TRBJ2-1
TGCAGCGCCCTGCCATACCCCGGTTCCTCGTCCGAGCAGTACTTC CSALPYPGSSSEQYF TRBV29-1 - - TRBJ2-7
TGTGCCAGCAGCTTAGCGCCAGCGCTTTCTAACTATGGCTACACCTTC CASSLAPALSNYGYTF TRBV7-2 - - TRBJ1-2
TGTGCCAGCACCAAAACCGGGACTAGCGGGAGTCCCTACGAGCAGTACTTC CASTKTGTSGSPYEQYF TRBV7-2 - TRBD2 TRBJ2-7
TGTGCCAGTAGATCAGGGGGCTTCGCCGGGGAGCTGTTTTTT CASRSGGFAGELFF TRBV6-5 - TRBD1 TRBJ2-2
TGTGCCAGCTCACCCCGGACAGGAAGGGGAACTGAAGCTTTCTTT CASSPRTGRGTEAFF TRBV18 - TRBD1 TRBJ1-1
TGTGCCAGCAGTTCCCTGGACTACGAGCAGTACTTC CASSSLDYEQYF TRBV27 once - TRBJ2-7
TGTGCCAGTAGTAACAGCGCCTACAATGAGCAGTTCTTC CASSNSAYNEQFF TRBV19 - - TRBJ2-1
TGTGCCAGCAGCCAGGCCTCCGGGACAAGGTACAATGAGCAGTTCTTC CASSQASGTRYNEQFF TRBV3-1/TRBV3-2 - - TRBJ2-1
TGTGCCATCAGTGACCAGACGAGAAGTGAGACCCAGTACTTC CAISDQTRSETQYF TRBV10-3 - - TRBJ2-5
TGTGCCAGCAGCCTAGGAGGGGCCGACAATTCACCCCTCCACTTT CASSLGGADNSPLHF TRBV3-1/TRBV3-2 - - TRBJ1-6
TGTGCCAGCAGAGGGGTGGGGGTTAACTATGGCTACACCTTC CASRGVGVNYGYTF TRBV13 - - TRBJ1-2
TGCGCCAGCAGCCAAGATCGATTTAAACAGCCGAACACTGAAGCTTTCTTT CASSQDRFKQPNTEAFF TRBV4-1 - - TRBJ1-1
TGTGCCAGCAGCCCCGGTCGCTTAGAACGTACGAAGCAGTACTTC CASSPGRLERTKQYF TRBV7-8 - - TRBJ2-7
TGTGCCAGTAGTATAGGTGCGGGAACCGGGGAGCTGTTTTTT CASSIGAGTGELFF TRBV19 once - TRBJ2-2
TGTGCCAGCGAACTCACATCGGGAGGGCCCTACGAGCAGTACTTC CASELTSGGPYEQYF TRBV7-2 - TRBD2 TRBJ2-7
TGTGCCAGCAGTGACCCCACCCGACGGGAGGGCCGTCAGGATGAGCAGTTCTTC CASSDPTRREGRQDEQFF TRBV6-4 - TRBD2 TRBJ2-1
TGTGCCAGCAGTTACCCGGCCGGACATGTTACGCAGTATTTT CASSYPAGHVTQYF TRBV6-2/TRBV6-3 - - TRBJ2-3
TGTGCCAGCAGCGTAGGACTAGCGGGCCGAAGCACAGATACGCAGTATTTT CASSVGLAGRSTDTQYF TRBV9 - TRBD2 TRBJ2-3
TGTGCCAGCAGTTTTGGGCAGGGGTCTTTGAACACTGAAGCTTTCTTT CASSFGQGSLNTEAFF TRBV27 - - TRBJ1-1
TGCGCCAGTTATAGCGGGGGGCAAGTCACCGGGGAGCTGTTTTTT CASYSGGQVTGELFF TRBV5-1 - TRBD2 TRBJ2-2
TGTGCCAGCAGTCCATCAACAGTCTATGGCTACACCTTC CASSPSTVYGYTF TRBV6-5 once - TRBJ1-2
TGTGCCAGCAGCTTGTATGCTAGCGGGAGGTACAATGAGCAGTTCTTC CASSLYASGRYNEQFF TRBV7-3 - TRBD2 TRBJ2-1
TGCGCCAGCAGTGAGGCCGACTCCTACGAGCAGTACTTC CASSEADSYEQYF TRBV10-1 - - TRBJ2-7
TGTGCCAGCTCACCACTAGGAGGGGGGACTGAAGCTTTCTTT CASSPLGGGTEAFF TRBV18 - - TRBJ1-1
TGCGCCAGCAGCCACCCGAGGATGAAGGGCGGACGTCGCGAAAAACTGTTTTTT CASSHPRMKGGRREKLFF TRBV4-1 - - TRBJ1-4